The source of this T cell receptor (beta chain) is a study of cytotoxic CD8 clonotypes in ibrutinib-treated CLL. TCRdb keeps only in-frame clones here, not all; method: immunoSEQ multiplex PCR. The sample includes some 92,000 clones, roughly three quarters of them seen just once. V lost 1 base and J 0 bases, leaving 12 bases between the germline ends. Germline V gene sequence: CDR1 SEHNR, CDR2 FQNEAQ (reference sequence). The CDR3 covers 16 residues. Sequences were derived from PBMCs, sampled after 24 months of ibrutinib treatment. The clonotype originates from a human donor with chronic lymphocytic leukemia. The rearrangement joins TRBV7-9 to TRBJ1-1, with TRBD1 as a possible D gene (6 bases). This chain's CDR3 is CASSLGLGHMNTEAFF. The CDR3 DNA is TGTGCCAGCAGCTTAGGTTTGGGACATATGAACACTGAAGCTTTCTTT.